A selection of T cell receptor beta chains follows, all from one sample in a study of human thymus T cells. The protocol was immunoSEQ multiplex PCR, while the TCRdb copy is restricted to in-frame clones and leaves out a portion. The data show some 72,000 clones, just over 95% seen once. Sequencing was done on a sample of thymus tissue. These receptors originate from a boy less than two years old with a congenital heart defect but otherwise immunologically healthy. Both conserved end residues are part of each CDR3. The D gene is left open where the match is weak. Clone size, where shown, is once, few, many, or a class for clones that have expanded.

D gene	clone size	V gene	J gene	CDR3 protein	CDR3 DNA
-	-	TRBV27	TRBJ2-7	CASSLRGPGYEQYF	TGTGCCAGCAGTTTAAGGGGTCCGGGCTACGAGCAGTACTTC
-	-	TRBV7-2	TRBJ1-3	CASSLPTPKGSSSGNTIYF	TGTGCCAGCAGCTTACCCACCCCGAAGGGGTCCAGCTCTGGAAACACCATATATTTT
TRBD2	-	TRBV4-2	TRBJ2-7	CASSQDVAGGGYEQYF	TGTGCCAGCAGCCAAGATGTAGCGGGAGGAGGATACGAGCAGTACTTC
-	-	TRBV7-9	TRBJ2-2	CASSLGLDTGELFF	TGTGCCAGCAGCTTAGGTTTGGACACCGGGGAGCTGTTTTTT
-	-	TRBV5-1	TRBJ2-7	CASSLAYRDRCEQYF	TGCGCCAGCAGCTTGGCCTACAGGGACCGGTGCGAGCAGTACTTC
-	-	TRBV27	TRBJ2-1	CAGSSSNNEQFF	TGTGCCGGCAGTTCCTCGAACAATGAGCAGTTCTTC
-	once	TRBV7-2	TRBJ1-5	CASSLGNRVNQPQHF	TGTGCCAGCAGCTTGGGTAACAGGGTAAACCAGCCCCAGCATTTT
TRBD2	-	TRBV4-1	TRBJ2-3	CASSQTSGITDTQYF	TGCGCCAGCAGCCAGACTAGCGGGATAACAGATACGCAGTATTTT
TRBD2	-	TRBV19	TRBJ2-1	CASSIRLAGVPRPLQDEQFF	TGTGCCAGTAGTATAAGACTAGCGGGAGTTCCCCGCCCCTTACAGGATGAGCAGTTCTTC
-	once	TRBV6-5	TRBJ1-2	CASSYSTASGFYGYTF	TGTGCCAGCAGTTACTCTACGGCCTCGGGCTTTTATGGCTACACCTTC
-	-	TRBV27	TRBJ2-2	CASEEPGIGELFF	TGTGCCAGCGAAGAACCAGGGATCGGGGAGCTGTTTTTT
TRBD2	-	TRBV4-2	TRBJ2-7	CASSQVRAGPYEQYF	TGTGCCAGCAGCCAAGTGCGAGCGGGGCCCTACGAGCAGTACTTC
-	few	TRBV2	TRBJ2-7	CASSERRESPYEQYF	TGTGCCAGCAGTGAGAGACGGGAGTCCCCCTACGAGCAGTACTTC
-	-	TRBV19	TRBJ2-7	CASSLKTGIYEQYF	TGTGCCAGTAGCCTAAAAACAGGGATCTACGAGCAGTACTTC
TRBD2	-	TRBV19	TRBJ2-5	CASRRRQLAGQQETQYF	TGTGCCAGTAGGCGACGTCAATTAGCGGGGCAACAAGAGACCCAGTACTTC
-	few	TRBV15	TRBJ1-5	CATSRDLRAHQPQHF	TGTGCCACCAGCAGAGATCTCAGGGCTCATCAGCCCCAGCATTTT
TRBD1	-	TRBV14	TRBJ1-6	CASSQEPDRDNSPLHF	TGTGCCAGCAGCCAAGAACCCGACAGGGACAATTCACCCCTCCACTTT
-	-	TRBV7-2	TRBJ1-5	CASSLGARANQPQHF	TGTGCCAGCAGCTTAGGGGCCCGCGCCAATCAGCCCCAGCATTTT
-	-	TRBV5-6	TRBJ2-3	CASSLDLSGTDTQYF	TGTGCCAGCAGCTTGGACCTTTCGGGCACAGATACGCAGTATTTT
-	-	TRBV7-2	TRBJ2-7	CASSLDSGGEVSYEQYF	TGTGCCAGCAGCTTAGATTCGGGGGGCGAGGTCTCCTACGAGCAGTACTTC
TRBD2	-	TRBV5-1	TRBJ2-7	CASSFALAGSGEQYF	TGCGCCAGCAGCTTCGCACTAGCGGGAAGTGGAGAGCAGTACTTC
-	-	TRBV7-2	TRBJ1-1	CASSPPGGRNEAFF	TGTGCCAGCAGCCCCCCCGGGGGGCGTAATGAAGCTTTCTTT
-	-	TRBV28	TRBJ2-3	CASSLSSWTDTQYF	TGTGCCAGCAGTTTATCATCTTGGACAGATACGCAGTATTTT
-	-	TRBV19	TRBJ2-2	CASSTRGGGAGELFF	TGTGCCAGTAGTACCCGAGGGGGAGGGGCCGGGGAGCTGTTTTTT
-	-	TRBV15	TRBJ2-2	CATSRDSAGGELFF	TGTGCCACCAGCAGAGATTCCGCGGGCGGGGAGCTGTTTTTT
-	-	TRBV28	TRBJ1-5	CAFGREGQPQHF	TGTGCCTTCGGCAGGGAGGGCCAGCCCCAGCATTTT
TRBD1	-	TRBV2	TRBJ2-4	CASSDRDRGPGNIQYF	TGTGCCAGCAGTGACCGGGACAGGGGCCCAGGAAACATTCAGTACTTC
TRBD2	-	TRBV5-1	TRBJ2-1	CASSFGTSMGAEQFF	TGCGCCAGCAGCTTCGGGACTAGCATGGGGGCGGAGCAGTTCTTC
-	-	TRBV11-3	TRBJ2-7	CASSTPLGEQYF	TGTGCCAGCTCCACGCCGCTGGGAGAGCAGTACTTC
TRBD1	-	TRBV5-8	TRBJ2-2	CASSGTGDPGELFF	TGTGCCAGCAGCGGCACAGGGGATCCCGGGGAGCTGTTTTTT
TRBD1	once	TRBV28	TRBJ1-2	CASSSRTGVYYGYTF	TGTGCCAGCAGTTCGCGAACAGGGGTTTACTATGGCTACACCTTC
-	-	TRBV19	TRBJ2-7	CASRRGAAGEQYF	TGTGCCAGTAGGAGGGGGGCCGCCGGCGAGCAGTACTTC
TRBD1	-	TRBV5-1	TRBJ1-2	CASSEIQGAYYGYTF	TGCGCCAGCAGTGAAATACAGGGGGCTTACTATGGCTACACCTTC
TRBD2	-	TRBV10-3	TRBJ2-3	CAISAPLRGTSGDYSSTDTQYF	TGTGCCATCAGTGCTCCACTACGCGGGACTAGCGGCGACTACTCTAGCACAGATACGCAGTATTTT
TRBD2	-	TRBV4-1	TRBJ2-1	CASSQDNEGGLSDEQFF	TGCGCCAGCAGCCAAGATAATGAGGGAGGGTTGAGTGATGAGCAGTTCTTC
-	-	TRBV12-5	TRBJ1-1	CASGFYRNTEAFF	TGTGCTAGTGGTTTTTACAGGAACACTGAAGCTTTCTTT
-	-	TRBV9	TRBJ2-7	CASSVDPGLTYEQYF	TGTGCCAGCAGCGTAGATCCGGGCCTCACCTACGAGCAGTACTTC
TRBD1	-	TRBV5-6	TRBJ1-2	CASSLSFAGDRGYGYTF	TGTGCCAGCAGCTTGTCCTTTGCGGGGGACAGGGGCTATGGCTACACCTTC
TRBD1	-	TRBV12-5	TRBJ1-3	CASGLARTGKGNTIYF	TGTGCTAGTGGTTTGGCCAGGACAGGGAAAGGAAACACCATATATTTT
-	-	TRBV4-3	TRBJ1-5	CASSQDRIGGNQPQHF	TGCGCCAGCAGCCAAGACAGGATTGGGGGCAATCAGCCCCAGCATTTT
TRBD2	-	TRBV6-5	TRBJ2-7	CASSYSRLAGDEQYF	TGTGCCAGCAGTTACTCAAGACTAGCGGGAGACGAGCAGTACTTC
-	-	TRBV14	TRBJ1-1	CASSQESYGKGTTEAFF	TGTGCCAGCAGCCAAGAAAGTTATGGCAAGGGGACCACTGAAGCTTTCTTT
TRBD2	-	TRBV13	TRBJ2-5	CASSLDGGARETQYF	TGTGCCAGCAGCTTAGACGGGGGGGCCAGAGAGACCCAGTACTTC
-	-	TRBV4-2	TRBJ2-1	CASSPTDLARDEQFF	TGTGCCAGCAGCCCTACGGACTTAGCGAGGGATGAGCAGTTCTTC
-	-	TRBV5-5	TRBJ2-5	CASSSTPRPRGVEETQYF	TGTGCCAGCAGCTCCACACCCCGGCCAAGGGGAGTTGAAGAGACCCAGTACTTC
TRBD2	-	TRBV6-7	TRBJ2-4	CASSPSGLAGGVTKNIQYF	TGTGCCAGCAGTCCATCGGGACTAGCGGGAGGAGTGACCAAAAACATTCAGTACTTC
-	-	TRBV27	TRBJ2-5	CATMVPDVRQETQYF	TGTGCCACCATGGTGCCGGACGTTCGACAAGAGACCCAGTACTTC
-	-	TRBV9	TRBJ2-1	CASSVVSGGRPNNEQFF	TGTGCCAGCAGCGTAGTTTCGGGTGGGAGACCGAACAATGAGCAGTTCTTC
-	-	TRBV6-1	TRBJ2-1	CASSSRVHEQFF	TGTGCCAGCAGTTCCCGAGTACATGAGCAGTTCTTC
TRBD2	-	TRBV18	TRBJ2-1	CASSPRTSGIGNEQFF	TGTGCCAGCTCACCGCGGACTAGCGGGATAGGCAATGAGCAGTTCTTC
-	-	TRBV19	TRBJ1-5	CASCFETGGCNQPQHF	TGTGCCAGTTGCTTTGAGACAGGAGGGTGCAATCAGCCCCAGCATTTT
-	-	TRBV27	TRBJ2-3	CASSPPHLSDTQYF	TGTGCCAGCAGCCCACCACACTTGTCGGATACGCAGTATTTT
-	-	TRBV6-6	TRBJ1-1	CASSYSDTNTEAFF	TGTGCCAGCAGTTACTCGGACACGAACACTGAAGCTTTCTTT